Listed here is a single T cell receptor (beta chain). The sample holds a few counts of this clonotype. Its target antigen remains unknown. There are no base qualities to consult, and no much larger clone falls within one base. The data belong to a study of blood T cells in healthy people across ages (dated by TCRdb to the mid-2010s). A note on the overall study: In model experiments, template switching captured roughly one uniquely barcoded TCR beta cDNA molecule for every two T cells. To avoid experimental bias, donors of different ages were randomly spread across the sequencing lanes. Using the same blood draw, the study looked at two additional independent replicas of 1 million unique cDNA reads for two donors, one aged 18 to 30 and the other aged 80 or older. Age-related changes in TCR beta repertoire diversity were measured in the study by deep sequencing normalized with unique cDNA molecular identifiers. Four age groups were formed from the donors: young (average 16 years), middle-aged (around 41), aged (more than 55) and long-lived (more than 75).

Broader findings and caveats from the paper: Estimates of total diversity based on one million sequenced T cells were regarded as lower bounds and as underestimates. As age increased, observed TCR beta diversity per million T cells dropped in a roughly linear way, and a significant reduction was already evident by age about 40. Because profiling used bulk unsorted PBMCs, naive and antigen-experienced compartments could not be compared conclusively. The long-lived group showed more naive CD4+ T cells, fewer expanded clones and increased TCR diversity than the aged group, suggesting age selection. A strong correlation was found between observed TCR beta diversity and the percentage of naive T cells measured by flow cytometry. Donor CMV infection status was unknown, potentially confounding age-related changes in expanded clonotypes.

Systemically healthy Caucasian individuals from Russia, 39 in total and aged roughly 6 to 100 years, were included as donors. Approximately 11 milliliters of peripheral blood were drawn from each donor into EDTA-treated Vacutainer tubes. PBMCs were isolated by Ficoll-Paque density-gradient centrifugation, with at least 6 million obtained per sample. Trizol reagent was used to extract total RNA from PBMCs, with at least 5 micrograms per sample. Naive CD45RAhigh/CD27high T cell percentages were measured by flow cytometry on a PBMC aliquot from every donor. Library creation used 5' RACE. TCRdb lists the instrument as Illumina HiSeq 2500. A second PCR of roughly 7 to 11 cycles was performed with a sample-barcoded 5' primer and a J-beta primer mix. A template-switch 5' adaptor carrying 12 random nucleotides introduced a unique molecular identifier onto each TCR beta cDNA molecule. Each sample yielded at least 3 million CDR3-containing paired-end reads. First-strand cDNA was synthesized from all RNA with the Mint cDNA synthesis kit, primed by a TRBC-specific oligonucleotide. After uracil-DNA glycosylase treatment, a first 18-cycle PCR used universal primers M1SS and BC2_uni_R on all cDNA. As for how the authors treated the data: For normalization, 1 million high-quality reads, each with a distinct molecular identifier, were randomly selected from each sample. Reads sharing molecular identifiers were discarded rather than binned into consensus sequences. CDR3 identification, clonotype clustering and error correction used MiTCR with a Q25 quality threshold and the strictest error-elimination algorithm. Lower-bound total TCR beta diversity was estimated with a nonparametric unseen species model using Euler transformation. TCRdb reworked the public reads: Q25 trimming with fastp, MiXCR clone assembly, productive beta chains retained. Records with the same CDR3 protein are collapsed into one entry carrying the most frequent genes and DNA. TCRdb, not the original authors, processed these V and J calls. Present in this sample are approximately 730,000 distinct CDR3 sequences, 43% of which were seen just once. Roughly 20% of the sample lies in the top ten.

The clonotype was recovered from a woman aged 55-70 years in good health. Sequencing input: blood.

The CDR3 is CASSESRGLGEQYF. The DNA sequence is as follows: TGCGCCAGCAGTGAGTCGAGGGGGCTGGGGGAGCAGTACTTC. Rearrangement joined TRBV10-2 to TRBJ2-7; 7 of the junction bases match TRBD1. Unmatched junction bases come to 6, with V trimmed by 0 bases and J by 7 bases. For CDR1 and CDR2, the germline V gene lists WSHSY and SAAADI. Reading from cysteine to phenylalanine, the CDR3 counts 14 amino acids. Only the CDR3 region is kept as DNA, spanning 42 bases read in frame from base 1.